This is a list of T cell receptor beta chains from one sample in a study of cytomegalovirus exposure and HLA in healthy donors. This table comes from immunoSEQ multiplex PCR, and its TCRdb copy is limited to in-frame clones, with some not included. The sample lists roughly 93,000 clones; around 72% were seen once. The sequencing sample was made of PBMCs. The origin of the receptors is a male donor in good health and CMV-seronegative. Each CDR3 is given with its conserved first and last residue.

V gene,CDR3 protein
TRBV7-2,CASSLYGFGKQGGYTF
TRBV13,CASSLRASGSYEQYF
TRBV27,CASGGISGLKSYEQYF
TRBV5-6,CASSLLQNSNQPQHF
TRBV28,CASSFTGRNTEAFF
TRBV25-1,CASSEAGTSVHEQYF
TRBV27,CASSPSLGGAGEQYF
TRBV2,CASSEGRDIQYF
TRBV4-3,CASSPSGSGGGETQYF
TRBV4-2,CASSLWTSGNEQFF
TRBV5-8,CASSFSGEWGYEQYF
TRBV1,CTSSQVLRSRYGYTF
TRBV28,CASSLPTGTGAEAFF
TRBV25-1,CASSETSGRAVNEQFF
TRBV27,CASSFYGGTEADTQYF
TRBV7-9,CASSFKQETQYF
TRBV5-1,CASSSSGMGGELFF